This is a list of T cell receptor beta chains from one sample in a study of blood T cell repertoires in COVID-19. Here immunoSEQ multiplex PCR was the method, and the copy in TCRdb shows in-frame clones only, minus some. The table has 300,000 to 400,000 clones, 80% to 90% seen once; the top ten hold 2.5% to 3%. Sequenced sample: peripheral blood. Source of these receptors: a man aged 30 to 39 with active or convalescent COVID-19. The CDR3 runs from the conserved cysteine through the conserved F or W. Each record gives: V gene, clone size, J gene, D gene, CDR3 protein, CDR3 DNA. A D gene is named only where the DNA matches it firmly. A clone size is listed for some rows: how often the clone was seen (once, few, many), or a class if it is expanded.

>TRBV28|.|TRBJ2-1|TRBD2
CASSKGSGRGKDEQFF
TGTGCCAGCAGCAAAGGGAGCGGGAGGGGAAAGGATGAGCAGTTCTTC
>TRBV30|.|TRBJ1-2|.
CAWSPGQQNYGYTF
TGTGCCTGGAGTCCTGGACAGCAGAACTATGGCTACACCTTC
>TRBV7-8|.|TRBJ2-3|TRBD1
CASSFRDRGLRSDTQYF
TGTGCCAGCAGCTTCCGGGACAGGGGGCTTCGATCAGATACGCAGTATTTT
>TRBV5-6|once|TRBJ1-1|.
CASSPRTGWGNTEAFF
TGTGCCAGCAGCCCCCGCACGGGGTGGGGGAACACTGAAGCTTTCTTT
>TRBV20-1|.|TRBJ2-7|TRBD1
CSASLTGEPGEQYF
TGCAGTGCTAGTCTGACAGGGGAGCCCGGCGAGCAGTACTTC
>TRBV30|once|TRBJ2-7|.
CAWSASLDPSYEQYF
TGTGCCTGGAGTGCTAGCTTGGACCCTTCCTACGAGCAGTACTTC
>TRBV30|.|TRBJ1-2|.
CAWNRNAGGNYTF
TGTGCCTGGAATAGAAATGCTGGCGGAAACTACACCTTC
>TRBV7-9|once|TRBJ2-3|.
CASNPTGPTDTQYF
TGTGCCAGCAACCCCACAGGGCCCACAGATACGCAGTATTTT
>TRBV24-1|.|TRBJ2-3|.
CATNGASTDTQYF
TGTGCCACCAACGGAGCTAGCACAGATACGCAGTATTTT
>TRBV28|once|TRBJ2-2|.
CASSQKSSLTGELFF
TGTGCCAGCAGTCAAAAGTCTAGCCTCACCGGGGAGCTGTTTTTT
>TRBV4-3|.|TRBJ1-3|.
CASSLDTDSGNTIYF
TGCGCCAGCAGTCTCGACACTGACTCTGGAAACACCATATATTTT
>TRBV7-3|.|TRBJ2-1|TRBD2
CASSPRLAGGNEQFF
TGTGCCAGCAGCCCAAGACTAGCGGGAGGGAATGAGCAGTTCTTC
>TRBV4-2|once|TRBJ1-4|TRBD1
CASSQDKGAETNEKLFF
TGTGCCAGCAGCCAAGATAAGGGGGCGGAAACTAATGAAAAACTGTTTTTT
>TRBV4-1|once|TRBJ2-1|TRBD2
CASSQSSGVLGNEQFF
TGCGCCAGCAGCCAATCGAGCGGGGTGTTAGGGAATGAGCAGTTCTTC
>TRBV29-1|.|TRBJ1-2|.
CSVHPGGNYGYTF
TGCAGCGTCCACCCGGGAGGGAACTATGGCTACACCTTC
>TRBV24-1|.|TRBJ2-7|.
CATSDISRFSSSYEQYF
TGTGCCACCAGTGATATAAGCAGGTTCTCCAGCTCCTACGAGCAGTACTTC
>TRBV19|.|TRBJ1-2|TRBD1
CASSFRQGRYGYTF
TGTGCCAGTAGTTTCAGACAGGGAAGGTATGGCTACACCTTC
>TRBV9|.|TRBJ2-3|.
CASSVELQGSGPTDTQYF
TGTGCCAGCAGCGTAGAATTGCAGGGTAGTGGGCCCACAGATACGCAGTATTTT
>TRBV18|.|TRBJ1-5|TRBD1
CASSRAGTGNQPQHF
TGTGCCAGCTCCCGCGCGGGGACAGGGAATCAGCCCCAGCATTTT
>TRBV30|.|TRBJ1-1|.
CAWSFQGNTEAFF
TGTGCCTGGAGTTTCCAGGGGAACACTGAAGCTTTCTTT
>TRBV5-1|.|TRBJ2-7|TRBD1
CASSVGQGAFEQYF
TGCGCCAGCAGCGTGGGACAGGGGGCGTTCGAGCAGTACTTC
>TRBV18|.|TRBJ2-1|TRBD2
CASSERGANIGEQFF
TGTGCCAGCTCAGAGCGGGGAGCGAACATCGGTGAGCAGTTCTTC
>TRBV4-2|.|TRBJ2-3|.
CASSQAERDWRGDTQYF
TGTGCCAGCAGCCAAGCTGAACGGGATTGGAGAGGAGATACGCAGTATTTT
>TRBV2|.|TRBJ1-5|.
CASSDLGATGPQHF
TGTGCCAGCAGTGACCTGGGGGCCACGGGGCCCCAGCATTTT
>TRBV4-2|.|TRBJ1-4|.
CASSQERRRELGEKLFF
TGTGCCAGCAGCCAAGAACGGAGAAGGGAGTTAGGTGAAAAACTGTTTTTT
>TRBV5-1|.|TRBJ2-5|.
CASNWRETQYF
TGCGCCAGCAACTGGCGGGAGACCCAGTACTTC
>TRBV4-2|.|TRBJ1-4|.
CASSPLSPSLFNEKLFF
TGTGCCAGCAGCCCCTTATCTCCGTCCCTCTTCAATGAAAAACTGTTTTTT
>TRBV5-6|.|TRBJ1-2|TRBD1
CASSSSRDRVRYGYTF
TGTGCCAGCAGCTCCTCCCGGGACAGGGTTAGGTATGGCTACACCTTC
>TRBV19|.|TRBJ1-4|.
CASSSTLLGGYGLFF
TGTGCCAGTAGTTCGACCCTCTTAGGGGGTTATGGACTGTTTTTT
>TRBV19|.|TRBJ2-6|TRBD2
CASSIGLARSGANVLTF
TGTGCCAGTAGTATCGGACTAGCCAGATCTGGGGCCAACGTCCTGACTTTC
>TRBV6-1|.|TRBJ2-1|TRBD2
CASSEQLAGGNEQFF
TGTGCCAGCAGTGAACAACTAGCGGGGGGGAATGAGCAGTTCTTC
>TRBV11-1|.|TRBJ2-7|TRBD1
CASSQGTGNYEQYF
TGTGCCAGCAGCCAAGGGACAGGTAATTACGAGCAGTACTTC
>TRBV7-8|.|TRBJ1-2|TRBD1
CASSLLNPGQDNGYTF
TGTGCCAGCAGCTTGCTGAACCCGGGACAGGACAATGGCTACACCTTC
>TRBV4-3|.|TRBJ1-2|TRBD1
CASSQATGGYYGYTF
TGCGCCAGCAGCCAAGCGACAGGGGGGTACTATGGCTACACCTTC
>TRBV7-2|.|TRBJ2-1|TRBD2
CASSPHSGRGYNEQFF
TGTGCCAGCAGCCCCCATAGCGGGAGGGGGTACAATGAGCAGTTCTTC
>TRBV28|.|TRBJ1-3|.
CASSLAGRGNTIYF
TGTGCCAGCAGTTTGGCGGGGAGGGGAAACACCATATATTTT
>TRBV4-1|.|TRBJ2-7|TRBD2
CASSPASGTVAYEQYF
TGCGCCAGCAGCCCGGCAAGCGGGACGGTAGCCTACGAGCAGTACTTC
>TRBV28|.|TRBJ2-7|.
CASTGLGYEQYF
TGTGCCAGCACCGGACTTGGCTACGAGCAGTACTTC
>TRBV5-1|once|TRBJ1-5|TRBD1
CASSLEGGVQPQHF
TGCGCCAGCAGCTTGGAAGGGGGCGTTCAGCCCCAGCATTTT
>TRBV30|few|TRBJ1-6|.
CAWTGRAYNSPLHF
TGTGCCTGGACCGGGAGGGCTTATAATTCACCCCTCCACTTT